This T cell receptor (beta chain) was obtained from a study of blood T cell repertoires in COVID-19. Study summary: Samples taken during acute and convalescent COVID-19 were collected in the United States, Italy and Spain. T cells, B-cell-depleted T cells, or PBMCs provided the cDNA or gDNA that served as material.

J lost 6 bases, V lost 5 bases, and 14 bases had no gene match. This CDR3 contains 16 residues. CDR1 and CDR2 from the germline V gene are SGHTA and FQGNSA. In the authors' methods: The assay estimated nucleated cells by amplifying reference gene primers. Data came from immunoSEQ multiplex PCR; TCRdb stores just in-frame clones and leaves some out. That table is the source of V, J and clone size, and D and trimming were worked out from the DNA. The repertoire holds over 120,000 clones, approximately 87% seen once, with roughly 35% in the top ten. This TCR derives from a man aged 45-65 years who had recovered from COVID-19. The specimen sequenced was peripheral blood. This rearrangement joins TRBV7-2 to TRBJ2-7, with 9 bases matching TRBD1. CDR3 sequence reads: CASSIHPGQGGGEQYF. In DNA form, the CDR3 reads TGTGCCAGCAGCATTCATCCGGGACAGGGTGGTGGCGAGCAGTACTTC.